This T cell receptor (beta chain) was identified during a study of blood T cell repertoires in COVID-19. Study-level information: Samples came from the United States, Italy and Spain, spanning acute and convalescent COVID-19. PBMCs, B-cell-depleted T cells, or T cells provided the cDNA or gDNA that made up the material.

This clone was recorded a few times. Germline trimming cut 4 bases from V and 8 bases from J; bases unmatched to any gene: 11. The CDR3 length is 15 residues. From germline, CDR1 is MDHEN and CDR2 SYDVKM. Sequencing was performed with immunoSEQ multiplex PCR; in TCRdb, only in-frame clones are kept and a portion is missing. Here the sample spans around 300,000 clones, 70% to 90% being singletons. Sequencing input: peripheral blood. This sequence joins TRBV28 and TRBJ1-1, with 9 bases aligning to TRBD1. This TCR was sampled from a woman aged 25 to 39 with active or convalescent COVID-19. For the CDR3, the DNA is TGTGCCAGCAGTTGGGACAGGGACATTCTTGGCGAAGCTTTCTTT. Translated, it gives CASSWDRDILGEAFF.